This TCR beta chain was documented in a study of T cell changes during pregnancy in multiple sclerosis. TCRdb's table, derived via immunoSEQ multiplex PCR, lists solely in-frame clones and lacks some. Here the sample spans roughly 30,000 clones, 70% to 90% being singletons. The receptor comes from a female donor with multiple sclerosis, enrolled in a pregnancy study. This sample comprised CD8+ T cells from peripheral blood mononuclear cells, obtained after pregnancy.

The CDR3 bases are TGTGCCAGCAGTTTAAACAGGGCCAATCAGCCCCAGCATTTT. Protein: CASSLNRANQPQHF. The chain is built from TRBV27 and TRBJ1-5; D might be TRBD1 (6 bases). Trimming pared 2 bases from V and 3 bases from J, leaving 8 bases between. The CDR3 contains 14 residues. The germline V gene encodes CDR1 MNHEY and CDR2 SMNVEV (reference sequence).